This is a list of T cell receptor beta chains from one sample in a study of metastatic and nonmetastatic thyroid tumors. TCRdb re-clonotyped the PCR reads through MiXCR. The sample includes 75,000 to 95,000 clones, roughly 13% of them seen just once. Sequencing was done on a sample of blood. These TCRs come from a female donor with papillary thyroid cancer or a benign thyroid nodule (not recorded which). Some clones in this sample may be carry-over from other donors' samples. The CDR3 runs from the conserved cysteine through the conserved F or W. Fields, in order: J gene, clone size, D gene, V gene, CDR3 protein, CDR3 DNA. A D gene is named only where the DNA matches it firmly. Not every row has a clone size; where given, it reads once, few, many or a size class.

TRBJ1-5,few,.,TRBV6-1,CASAVPGSDQPQHF,TGTGCCAGCGCCGTCCCCGGTAGTGATCAGCCCCAGCATTTT
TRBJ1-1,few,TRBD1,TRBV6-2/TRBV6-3,CASSYPGQGSRNTEAFF,TGTGCCAGCAGTTACCCGGGACAGGGTAGTAGGAACACTGAAGCTTTCTTT
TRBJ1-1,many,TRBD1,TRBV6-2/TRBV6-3,CASRLRTGPAVAFF,TGTGCCAGCAGACTACGGACAGGGCCAGCGGTAGCTTTCTTT
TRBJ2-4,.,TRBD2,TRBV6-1,CASGPFMTSGKAAKNIQYF,TGTGCCAGCGGTCCCTTTATGACTAGCGGGAAAGCAGCCAAAAACATTCAGTACTTC
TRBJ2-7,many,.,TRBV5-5,CASSWGIAWPNSYEQYF,TGTGCCAGCAGCTGGGGTATAGCTTGGCCCAACTCCTACGAGCAGTACTTC
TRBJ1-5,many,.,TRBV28,CASREQGLDLSSNQPQHF,TGTGCCAGCAGAGAACAGGGTTTAGATTTGTCTAGCAATCAGCCCCAGCATTTT
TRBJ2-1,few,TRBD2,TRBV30,CAWTSGRARNEQFF,TGTGCCTGGACTAGCGGGAGGGCCCGAAATGAGCAGTTCTTC
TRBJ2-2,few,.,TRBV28,CASSEGHQDTGELFF,TGTGCCAGCTCGGAGGGCCATCAGGACACCGGGGAGCTGTTTTTT
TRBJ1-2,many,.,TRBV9,CASSVGESYGYTF,TGTGCCAGCAGCGTAGGGGAGAGCTATGGCTACACCTTC
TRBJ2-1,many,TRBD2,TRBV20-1,CSARDLRLAGVNEQFF,TGCAGTGCTAGAGATCTACGACTAGCGGGAGTTAATGAGCAGTTCTTC
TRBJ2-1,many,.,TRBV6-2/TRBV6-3,CASSQTGSNEQFF,TGTGCCAGCAGCCAAACAGGGTCCAATGAGCAGTTCTTC
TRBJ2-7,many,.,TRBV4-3,CASSQDPGQDEQYF,TGCGCCAGCAGCCAAGATCCGGGGCAGGACGAGCAGTACTTC
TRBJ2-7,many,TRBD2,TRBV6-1,CASSNPGTSGTEQYF,TGTGCCAGCAGTAACCCCGGGACTAGCGGAACCGAGCAGTACTTC
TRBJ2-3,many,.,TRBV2,CASKRETVPGGTDTQYF,TGTGCCAGCAAGAGGGAGACGGTCCCCGGGGGCACAGATACGCAGTATTTT
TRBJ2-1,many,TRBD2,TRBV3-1,CASSQGTSGKMNEQFF,TGTGCCAGCAGCCAGGGCACTAGCGGGAAAATGAATGAGCAGTTCTTC
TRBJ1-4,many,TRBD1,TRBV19,CASSLTLGTGGEKLFF,TGTGCCAGTAGTCTAACCCTCGGGACAGGGGGTGAAAAACTGTTTTTT
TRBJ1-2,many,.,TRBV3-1,CASSQDLSGAAGYTF,TGTGCCAGCAGCCAAGACCTTTCAGGGGCGGCTGGCTACACCTTC
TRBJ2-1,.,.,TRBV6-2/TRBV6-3,CASSYGGLSNEQFF,TGTGCCAGCAGTTACGGTGGACTATCAAATGAGCAGTTCTTC
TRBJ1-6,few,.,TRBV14,CASIRGISYNSPLHF,TGTGCCAGCATCCGGGGTATCTCCTATAATTCACCCCTCCACTTT
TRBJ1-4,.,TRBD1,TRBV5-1,CASGPGTGEVEKLFF,TGCGCCAGCGGACCAGGGACAGGGGAGGTTGAAAAACTGTTTTTT
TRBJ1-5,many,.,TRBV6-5,CASSYGTHSNQPQHF,TGTGCCAGCAGTTACGGGACACATAGCAATCAGCCCCAGCATTTT
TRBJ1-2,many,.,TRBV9,CASSASGGSYGYTF,TGTGCCAGCAGCGCCTCGGGGGGGTCGTATGGCTACACCTTC
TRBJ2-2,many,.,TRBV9,CASSVGFWGGGELFF,TGTGCCAGCAGCGTAGGGTTTTGGGGTGGCGGGGAGCTGTTTTTT
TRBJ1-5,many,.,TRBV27,CASSLPQHF,TGTGCCAGCAGCCTCCCCCAGCATTTT
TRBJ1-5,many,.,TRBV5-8,CASSPTRGWSNQPQHF,TGTGCCAGCAGCCCGACCCGGGGATGGAGCAATCAGCCCCAGCATTTT
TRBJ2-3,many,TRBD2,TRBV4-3,CASSQVLAGGIRDTQYF,TGCGCCAGCAGCCAAGTCCTAGCGGGAGGAATACGAGATACGCAGTATTTT
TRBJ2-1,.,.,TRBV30,CAWRDSSYEQFF,TGTGCCTGGAGGGACAGCTCCTATGAGCAGTTCTTC
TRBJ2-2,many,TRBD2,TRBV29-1,CSVEVAGRNTGELFF,TGCAGCGTTGAGGTAGCGGGGCGGAACACCGGGGAGCTGTTTTTT
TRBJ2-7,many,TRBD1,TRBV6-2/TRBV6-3,CASSLRGTGQYWGYF,TGTGCCAGCAGTCTCCGAGGGACAGGGCAGTATTGGGGATACTTC
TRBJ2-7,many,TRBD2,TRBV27,CASSRLAGDYEQYF,TGTGCCAGCAGTCGACTAGCGGGAGACTACGAGCAGTACTTC
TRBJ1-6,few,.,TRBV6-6,CASSYVSGGSNSPLNF,TGTGCGAGCAGTTACGTGAGCGGAGGGAGTAATTCACCCCTCAACTTT
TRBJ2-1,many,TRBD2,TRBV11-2,CASSLDLAGAYNEQFF,TGTGCCAGCAGCTTAGATCTAGCGGGAGCCTACAATGAGCAGTTCTTC
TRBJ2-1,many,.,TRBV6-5,CASSYFSEPNEQFF,TGTGCCAGCAGTTACTTCTCAGAGCCCAATGAGCAGTTCTTC
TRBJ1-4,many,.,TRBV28,CASSFSPGGLGEKLFF,TGTGCCAGCAGTTTTAGCCCCGGGGGTCTAGGGGAAAAACTGTTTTTT
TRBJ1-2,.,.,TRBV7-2,CDSSPERVRGYTF,TGTGACAGCAGCCCAGAGAGGGTGCGTGGCTACACCTTC
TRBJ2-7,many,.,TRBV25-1,CASSGKGSSYEQYF,TGTGCCAGCAGTGGCAAGGGTTCTTCCTACGAGCAGTACTTC
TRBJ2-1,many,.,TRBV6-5,CASSYVRGRHNEQFF,TGTGCCAGCAGTTACGTCCGGGGGCGGCACAATGAGCAGTTCTTC
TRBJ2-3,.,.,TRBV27,CASSRYSGLSKDTQYF,TGTGCCAGCAGTAGGTATAGCGGCCTTAGCAAAGATACGCAGTATTTT
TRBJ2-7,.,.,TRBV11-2,CANSLERVHTYEQYF,TGTGCCAACAGCTTAGAGAGGGTGCACACCTACGAGCAGTACTTC
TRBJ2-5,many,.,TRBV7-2,CASTLGGRQETQYF,TGTGCCAGCACCCTAGGGGGGAGGCAAGAGACCCAGTACTTC
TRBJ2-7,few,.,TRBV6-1,CASIIDRTPYEQYF,TGTGCCAGCATAATTGACAGGACCCCCTACGAGCAGTACTTC
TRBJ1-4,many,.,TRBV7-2,CASSKTPNEKLFF,TGTGCCAGCAGCAAGACCCCTAATGAAAAACTGTTTTTT